The source of this TCR beta chain is a study of T cell repertoires in cytomegalovirus infection. Details on this clonotype: Its antigen remains unknown.

Per the germline V gene, CDR1 is LNHDA and CDR2 is SQIVND (reference sequence). The V end was cut by 9 bases, the J end by 5 bases, with 13 bases between. The CDR3 length is 12 residues. Study findings and constraints: The cumulative frequency of public TCR beta families distinguished individuals who carried CMV together with the relevant HLA.

One entry per CDR3 protein results from TCRdb running MiXCR on the reads. The repertoire includes roughly 920,000 distinct CDR3 sequences, roughly 30% of them detected once, and over 12% sits in the top ten. The sequence was collected from a human donor in good health (CMV status not recorded). Some clones in this sample may be carry-over from other donors' samples. This specimen consisted of cultured CD8+ T cells from PBMCs, obtained from culture after CMV antigen stimulation. This rearrangement joins TRBV19 to TRBJ1-2; D is unclear. CDR3 nucleotide sequence: TGTGCCAGCGGCCCCCAAGGATATGGCTACACCTTC. As protein: CASGPQGYGYTF.